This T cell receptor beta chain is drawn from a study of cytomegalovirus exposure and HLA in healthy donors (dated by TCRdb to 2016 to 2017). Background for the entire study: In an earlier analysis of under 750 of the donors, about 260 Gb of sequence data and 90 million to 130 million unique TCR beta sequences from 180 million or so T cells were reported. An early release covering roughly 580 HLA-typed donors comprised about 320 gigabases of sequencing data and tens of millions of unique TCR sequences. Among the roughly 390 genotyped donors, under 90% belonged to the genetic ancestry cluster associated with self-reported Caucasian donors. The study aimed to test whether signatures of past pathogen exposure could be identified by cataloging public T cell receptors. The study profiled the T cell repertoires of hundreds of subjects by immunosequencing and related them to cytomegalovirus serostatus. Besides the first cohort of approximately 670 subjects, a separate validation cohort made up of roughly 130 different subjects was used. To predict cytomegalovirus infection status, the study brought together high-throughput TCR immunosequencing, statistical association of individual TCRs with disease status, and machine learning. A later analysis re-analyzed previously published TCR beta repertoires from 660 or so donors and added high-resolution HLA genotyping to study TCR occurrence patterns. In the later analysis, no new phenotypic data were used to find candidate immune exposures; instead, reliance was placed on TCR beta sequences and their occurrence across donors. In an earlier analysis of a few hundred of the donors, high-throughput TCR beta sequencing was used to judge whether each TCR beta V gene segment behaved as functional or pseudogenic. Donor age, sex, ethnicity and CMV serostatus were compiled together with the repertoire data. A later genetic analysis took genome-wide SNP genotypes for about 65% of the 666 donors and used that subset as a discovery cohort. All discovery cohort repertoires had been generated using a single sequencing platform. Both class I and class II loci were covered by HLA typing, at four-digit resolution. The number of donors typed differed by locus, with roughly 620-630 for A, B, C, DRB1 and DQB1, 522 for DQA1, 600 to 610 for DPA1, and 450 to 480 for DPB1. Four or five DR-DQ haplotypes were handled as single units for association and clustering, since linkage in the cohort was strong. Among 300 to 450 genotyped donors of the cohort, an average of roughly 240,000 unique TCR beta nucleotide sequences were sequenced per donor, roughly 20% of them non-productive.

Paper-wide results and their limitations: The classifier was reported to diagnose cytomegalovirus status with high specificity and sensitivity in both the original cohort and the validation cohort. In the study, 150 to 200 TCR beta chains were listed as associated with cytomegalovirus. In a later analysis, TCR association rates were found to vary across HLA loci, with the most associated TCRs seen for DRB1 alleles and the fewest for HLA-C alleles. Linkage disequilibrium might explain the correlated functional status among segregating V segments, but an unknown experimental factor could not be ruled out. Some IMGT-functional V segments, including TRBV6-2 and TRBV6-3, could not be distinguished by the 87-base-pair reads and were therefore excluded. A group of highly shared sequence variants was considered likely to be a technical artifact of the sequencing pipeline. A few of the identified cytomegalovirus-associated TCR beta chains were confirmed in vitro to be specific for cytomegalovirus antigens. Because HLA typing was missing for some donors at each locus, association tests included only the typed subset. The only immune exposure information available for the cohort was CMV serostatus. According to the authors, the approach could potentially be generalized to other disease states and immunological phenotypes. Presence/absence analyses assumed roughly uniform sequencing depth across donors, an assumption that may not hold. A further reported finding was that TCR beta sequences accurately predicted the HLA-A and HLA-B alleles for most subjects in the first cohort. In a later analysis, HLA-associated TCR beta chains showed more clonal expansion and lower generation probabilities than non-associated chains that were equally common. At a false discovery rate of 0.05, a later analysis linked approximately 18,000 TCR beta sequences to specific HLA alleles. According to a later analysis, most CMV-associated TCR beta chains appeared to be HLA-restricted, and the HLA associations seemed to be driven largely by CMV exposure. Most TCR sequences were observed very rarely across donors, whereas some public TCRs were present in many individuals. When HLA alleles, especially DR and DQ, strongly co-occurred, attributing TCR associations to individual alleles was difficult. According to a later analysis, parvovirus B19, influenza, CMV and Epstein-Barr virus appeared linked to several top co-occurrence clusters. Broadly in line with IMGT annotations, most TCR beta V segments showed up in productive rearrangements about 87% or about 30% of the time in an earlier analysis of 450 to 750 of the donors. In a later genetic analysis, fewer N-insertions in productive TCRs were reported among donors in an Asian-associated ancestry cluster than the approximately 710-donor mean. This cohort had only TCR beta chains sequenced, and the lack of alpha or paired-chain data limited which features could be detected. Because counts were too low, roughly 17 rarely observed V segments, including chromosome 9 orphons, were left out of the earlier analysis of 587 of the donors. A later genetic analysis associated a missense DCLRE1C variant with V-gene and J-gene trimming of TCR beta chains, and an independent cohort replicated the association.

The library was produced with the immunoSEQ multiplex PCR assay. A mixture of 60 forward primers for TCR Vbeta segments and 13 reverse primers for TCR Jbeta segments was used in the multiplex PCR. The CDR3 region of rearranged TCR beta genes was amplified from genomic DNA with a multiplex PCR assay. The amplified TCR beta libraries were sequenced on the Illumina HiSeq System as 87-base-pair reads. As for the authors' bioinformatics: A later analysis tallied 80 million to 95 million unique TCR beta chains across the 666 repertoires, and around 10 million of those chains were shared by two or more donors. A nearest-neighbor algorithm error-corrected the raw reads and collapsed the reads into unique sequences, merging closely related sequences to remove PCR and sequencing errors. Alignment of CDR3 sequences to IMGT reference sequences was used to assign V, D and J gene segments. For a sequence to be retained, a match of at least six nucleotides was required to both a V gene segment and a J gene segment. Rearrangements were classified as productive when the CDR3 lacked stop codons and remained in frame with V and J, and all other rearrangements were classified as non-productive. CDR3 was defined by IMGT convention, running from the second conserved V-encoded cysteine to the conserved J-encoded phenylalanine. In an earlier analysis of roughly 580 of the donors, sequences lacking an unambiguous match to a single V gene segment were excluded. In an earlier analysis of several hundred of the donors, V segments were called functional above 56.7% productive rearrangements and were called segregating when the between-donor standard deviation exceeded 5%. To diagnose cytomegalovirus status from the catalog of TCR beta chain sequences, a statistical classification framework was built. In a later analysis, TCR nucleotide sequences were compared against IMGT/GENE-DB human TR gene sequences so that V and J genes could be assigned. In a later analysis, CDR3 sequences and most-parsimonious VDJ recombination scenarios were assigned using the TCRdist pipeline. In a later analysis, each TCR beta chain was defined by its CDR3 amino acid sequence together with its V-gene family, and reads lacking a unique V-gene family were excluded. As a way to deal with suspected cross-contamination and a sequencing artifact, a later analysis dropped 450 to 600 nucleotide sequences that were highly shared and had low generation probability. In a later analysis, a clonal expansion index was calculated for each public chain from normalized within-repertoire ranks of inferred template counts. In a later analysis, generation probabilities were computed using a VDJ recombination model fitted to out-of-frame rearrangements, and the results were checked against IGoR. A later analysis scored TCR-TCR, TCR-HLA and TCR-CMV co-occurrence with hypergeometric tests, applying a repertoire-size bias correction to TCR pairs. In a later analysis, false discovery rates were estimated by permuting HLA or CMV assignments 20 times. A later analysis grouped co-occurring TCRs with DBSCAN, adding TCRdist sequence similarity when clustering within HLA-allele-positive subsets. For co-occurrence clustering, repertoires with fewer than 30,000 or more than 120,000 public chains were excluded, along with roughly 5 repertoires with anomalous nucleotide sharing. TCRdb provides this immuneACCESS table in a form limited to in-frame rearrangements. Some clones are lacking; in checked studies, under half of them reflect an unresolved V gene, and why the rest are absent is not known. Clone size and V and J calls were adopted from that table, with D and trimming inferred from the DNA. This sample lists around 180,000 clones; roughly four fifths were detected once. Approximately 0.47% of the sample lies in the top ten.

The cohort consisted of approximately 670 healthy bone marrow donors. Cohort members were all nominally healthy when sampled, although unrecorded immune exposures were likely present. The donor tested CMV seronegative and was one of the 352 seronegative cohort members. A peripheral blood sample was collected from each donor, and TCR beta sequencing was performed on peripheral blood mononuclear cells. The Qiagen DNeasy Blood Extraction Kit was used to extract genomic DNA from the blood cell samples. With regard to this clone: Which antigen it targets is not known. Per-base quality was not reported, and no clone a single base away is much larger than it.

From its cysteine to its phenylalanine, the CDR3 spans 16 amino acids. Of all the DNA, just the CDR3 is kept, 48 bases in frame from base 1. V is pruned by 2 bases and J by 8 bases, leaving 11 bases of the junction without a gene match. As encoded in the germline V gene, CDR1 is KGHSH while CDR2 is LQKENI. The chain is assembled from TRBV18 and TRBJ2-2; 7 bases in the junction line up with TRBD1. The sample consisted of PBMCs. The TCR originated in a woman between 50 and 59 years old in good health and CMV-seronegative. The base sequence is TGTGCCAGCTCACCAACAGGACAGGCTTCTGCTGGGGAGCTGTTTTTT. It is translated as CASSPTGQASAGELFF.